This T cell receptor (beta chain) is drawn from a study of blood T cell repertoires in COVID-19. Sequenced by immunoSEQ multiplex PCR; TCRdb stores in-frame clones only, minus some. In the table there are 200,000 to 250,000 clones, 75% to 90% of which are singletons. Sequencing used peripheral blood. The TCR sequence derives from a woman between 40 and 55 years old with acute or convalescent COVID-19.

The CDR3 nucleotides read TGCGCCAGCAGAGACAGGGGGACGGGAAACACCATATATTTT. Protein: CASRDRGTGNTIYF. The V gene is TRBV10-1, the J gene TRBJ1-3; 9 positions match TRBD1. J gave up 4 bases and V 6 bases, and 4 bases lay outside the gene matches. Germline assignment: CDR1 WNHNN and CDR2 SYGVQD (reference sequence). This CDR3 has 14 amino acids.